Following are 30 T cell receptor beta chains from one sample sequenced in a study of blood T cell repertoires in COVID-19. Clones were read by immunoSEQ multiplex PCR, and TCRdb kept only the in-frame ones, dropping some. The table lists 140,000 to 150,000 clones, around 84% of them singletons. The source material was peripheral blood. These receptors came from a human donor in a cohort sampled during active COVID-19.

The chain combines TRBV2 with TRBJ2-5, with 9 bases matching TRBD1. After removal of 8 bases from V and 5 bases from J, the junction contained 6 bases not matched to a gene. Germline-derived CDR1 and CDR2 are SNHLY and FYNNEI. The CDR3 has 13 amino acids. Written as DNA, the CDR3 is TGTGCCAGCGGTACAGGGGGCTGGGAGACCCAGTACTTC. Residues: CASGTGGWETQYF.

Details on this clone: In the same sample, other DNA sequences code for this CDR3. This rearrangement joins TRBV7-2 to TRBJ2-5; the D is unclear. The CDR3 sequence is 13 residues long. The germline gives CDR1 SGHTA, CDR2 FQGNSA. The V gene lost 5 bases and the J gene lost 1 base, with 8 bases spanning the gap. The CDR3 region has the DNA TGTGCCAGCAGCCCCCCATTCCAAGAGACCCAGTACTTC. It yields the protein CASSPPFQETQYF.

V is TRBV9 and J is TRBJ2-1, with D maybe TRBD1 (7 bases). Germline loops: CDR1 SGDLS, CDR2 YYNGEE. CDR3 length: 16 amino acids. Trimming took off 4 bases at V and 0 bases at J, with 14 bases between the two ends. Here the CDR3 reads CASSPSGGFSYNEQFF. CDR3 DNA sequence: TGTGCCAGCAGCCCATCAGGGGGGTTCTCCTACAATGAGCAGTTCTTC.

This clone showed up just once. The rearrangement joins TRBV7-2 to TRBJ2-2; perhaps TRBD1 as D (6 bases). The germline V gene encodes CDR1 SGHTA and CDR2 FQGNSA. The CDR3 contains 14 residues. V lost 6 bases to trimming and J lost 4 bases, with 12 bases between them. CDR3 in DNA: TGTGCCAGCAGGCACAGGGAAATCACCGGGGAGCTGTTTTTT. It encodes CASRHREITGELFF.

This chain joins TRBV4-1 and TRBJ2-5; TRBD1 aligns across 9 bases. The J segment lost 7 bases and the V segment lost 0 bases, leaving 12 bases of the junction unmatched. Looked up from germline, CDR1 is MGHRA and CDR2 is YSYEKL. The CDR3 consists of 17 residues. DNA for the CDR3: TGCGCCAGCAGCCAAGAATGGCCGGGACAGGGTGTGGGGACCCAGTACTTC. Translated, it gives CASSQEWPGQGVGTQYF.

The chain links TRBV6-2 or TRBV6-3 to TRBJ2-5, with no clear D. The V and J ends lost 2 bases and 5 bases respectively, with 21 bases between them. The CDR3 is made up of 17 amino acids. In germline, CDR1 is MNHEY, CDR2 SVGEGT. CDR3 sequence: CASSYEIGGPSMETQYF. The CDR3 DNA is TGTGCCAGCAGTTACGAAATAGGCGGTCCCTCCATGGAGACCCAGTACTTC.

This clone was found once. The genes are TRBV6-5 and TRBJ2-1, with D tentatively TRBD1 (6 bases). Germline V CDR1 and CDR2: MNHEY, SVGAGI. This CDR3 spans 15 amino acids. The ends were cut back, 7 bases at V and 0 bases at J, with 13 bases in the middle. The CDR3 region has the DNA TGTGCCAGCATCCGGACAGAAAGCTCCTACAATGAGCAGTTCTTC. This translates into CASIRTESSYNEQFF.

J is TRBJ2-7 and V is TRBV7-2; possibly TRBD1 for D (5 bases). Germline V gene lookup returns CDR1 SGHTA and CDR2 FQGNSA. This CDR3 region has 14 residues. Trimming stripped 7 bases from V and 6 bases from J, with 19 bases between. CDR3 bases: TGTGCCAGCATCCAAGACAGACAGCACGGCGAGCAGTACTTC. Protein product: CASIQDRQHGEQYF.

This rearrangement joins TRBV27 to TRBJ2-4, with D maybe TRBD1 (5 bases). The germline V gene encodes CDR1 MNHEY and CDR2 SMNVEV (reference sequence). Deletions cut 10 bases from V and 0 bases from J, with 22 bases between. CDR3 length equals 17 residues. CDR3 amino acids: CATKPTGIDLAKNIQYF. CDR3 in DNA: TGTGCCACCAAGCCCACAGGAATTGATCTAGCCAAAAACATTCAGTACTTC.

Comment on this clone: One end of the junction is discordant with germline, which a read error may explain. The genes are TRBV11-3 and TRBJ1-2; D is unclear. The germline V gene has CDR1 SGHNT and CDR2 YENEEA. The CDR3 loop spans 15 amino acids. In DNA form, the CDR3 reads TGTGCCAGCACCTTAGACGCAAAAGCGACCTATGGCTACACCTTC. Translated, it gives CASTLDAKATYGYTF.

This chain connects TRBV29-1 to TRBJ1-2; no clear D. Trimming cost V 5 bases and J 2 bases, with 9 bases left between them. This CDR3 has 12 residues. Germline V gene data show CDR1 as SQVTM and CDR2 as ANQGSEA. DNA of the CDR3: TGCAGCGTTACCGACTTGAACTATGGCTACACCTTC. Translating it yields CSVTDLNYGYTF. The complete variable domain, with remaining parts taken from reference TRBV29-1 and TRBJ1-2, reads SAVISQKPSRDICQRGTSLTIQCQVDSQVTMMFWYRQQPGQSLTLIATANQGSEATYESGFVIDKFPISRPNLTFSTLTVSNMSPEDSSIYLCSVTDLNYGYTFGSGTRLTVV.

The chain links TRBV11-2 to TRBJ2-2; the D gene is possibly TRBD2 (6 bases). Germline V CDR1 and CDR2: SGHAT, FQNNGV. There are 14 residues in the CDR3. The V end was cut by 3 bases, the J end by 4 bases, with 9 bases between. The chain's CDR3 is CASSFPGVTGELFF. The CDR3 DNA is TGTGCCAGCAGCTTCCCGGGGGTCACCGGGGAGCTGTTTTTT.

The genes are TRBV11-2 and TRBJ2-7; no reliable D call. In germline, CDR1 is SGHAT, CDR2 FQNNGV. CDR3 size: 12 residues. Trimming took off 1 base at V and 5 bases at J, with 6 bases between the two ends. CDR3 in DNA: TGTGCCAGCAGCTTAGCCCCCAACGAGCAGTACTTC. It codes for CASSLAPNEQYF. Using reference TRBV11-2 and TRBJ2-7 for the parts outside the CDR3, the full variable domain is EAGVAQSPRYKIIEKRQSVAFWCNPISGHATLYWYQQILGQGPKLLIQFQNNGVVDDSQLPKDRFSAERLKGVDSTLKIQPAKLEDSAVYLCASSLAPNEQYFGPGTRLTVT.

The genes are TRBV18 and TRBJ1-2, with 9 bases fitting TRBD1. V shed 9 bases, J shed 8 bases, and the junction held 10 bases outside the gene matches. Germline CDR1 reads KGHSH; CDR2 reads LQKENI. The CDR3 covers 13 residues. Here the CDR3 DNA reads TGTGCCAGTTCCGGGACAGGGACAGAGGGCTACACCTTC. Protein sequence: CASSGTGTEGYTF. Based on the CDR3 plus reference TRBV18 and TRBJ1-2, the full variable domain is NAGVMQNPRHLVRRRGQEARLRCSPMKGHSHVYWYRQLPEEGLKFMVYLQKENIIDESGMPKERFSAEFPKEGPSILRIQQVVRGDSAAYFCASSGTGTEGYTFGSGTRLTVV.

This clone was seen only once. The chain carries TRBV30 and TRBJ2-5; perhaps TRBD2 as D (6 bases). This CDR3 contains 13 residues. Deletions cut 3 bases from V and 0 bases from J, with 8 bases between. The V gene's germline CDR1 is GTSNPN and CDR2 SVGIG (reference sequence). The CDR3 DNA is TGTGCCTGGAGCCGACTAGACCAAGAGACCCAGTACTTC. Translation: CAWSRLDQETQYF.

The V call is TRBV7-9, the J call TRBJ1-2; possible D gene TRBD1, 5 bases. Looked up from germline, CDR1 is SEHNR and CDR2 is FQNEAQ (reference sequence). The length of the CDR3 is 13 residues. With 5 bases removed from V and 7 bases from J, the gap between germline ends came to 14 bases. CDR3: CASSTDGGRGYTF. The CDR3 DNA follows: TGTGCCAGCAGCACGGACGGGGGACGTGGCTACACCTTC.

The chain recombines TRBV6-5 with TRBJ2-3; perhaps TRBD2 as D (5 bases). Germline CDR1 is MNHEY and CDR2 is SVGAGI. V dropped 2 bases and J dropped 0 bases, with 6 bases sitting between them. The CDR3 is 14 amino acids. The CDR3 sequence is CASSYRTSTDTQYF. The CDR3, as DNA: TGTGCCAGCAGTTACAGGACTAGCACAGATACGCAGTATTTT.

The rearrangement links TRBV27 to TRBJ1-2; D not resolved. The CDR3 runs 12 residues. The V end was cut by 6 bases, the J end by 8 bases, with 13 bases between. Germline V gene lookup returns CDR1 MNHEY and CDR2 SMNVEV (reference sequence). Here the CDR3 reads CASRPTGGGYTF. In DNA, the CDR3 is TGTGCCAGCAGGCCGACCGGAGGGGGCTACACCTTC.

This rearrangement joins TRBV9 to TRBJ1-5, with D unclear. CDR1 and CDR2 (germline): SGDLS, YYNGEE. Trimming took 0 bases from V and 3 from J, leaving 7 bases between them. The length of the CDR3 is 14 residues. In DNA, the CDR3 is TGTGCCAGCAGCGTAGGTTATAACAATCAGCCCCAGCATTTT. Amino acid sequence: CASSVGYNNQPQHF.

The CDR3 DNA reads as TGTGCCAGCAGACTAGCGGGGACCTCCTACAATGAGCAGTTCTTC. The encoded protein is CASRLAGTSYNEQFF. V and J are TRBV28 and TRBJ2-1, with TRBD2 matching 10 bases. Trimming at V came to 6 bases and at J to 0 bases, leaving 2 bases not matched to a gene. Germline CDR1 MDHEN, CDR2 SYDVKM. The CDR3 covers 15 residues.

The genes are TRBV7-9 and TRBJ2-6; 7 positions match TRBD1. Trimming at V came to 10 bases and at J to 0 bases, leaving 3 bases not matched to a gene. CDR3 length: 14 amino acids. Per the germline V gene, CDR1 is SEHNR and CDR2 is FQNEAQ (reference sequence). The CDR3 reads CATRDSSGANVLTF. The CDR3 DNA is TGTGCCACCCGGGACAGCTCTGGGGCCAACGTCCTGACTTTC. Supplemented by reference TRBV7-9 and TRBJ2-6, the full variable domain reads DTGVSQNPRHKITKRGQNVTFRCDPISEHNRLYWYRQTLGQGPEFLTYFQNEAQLEKSRLLSDRFSAERPKGSFSTLEIQRTEQGDSAMYLCATRDSSGANVLTFGAGSRLTVL.

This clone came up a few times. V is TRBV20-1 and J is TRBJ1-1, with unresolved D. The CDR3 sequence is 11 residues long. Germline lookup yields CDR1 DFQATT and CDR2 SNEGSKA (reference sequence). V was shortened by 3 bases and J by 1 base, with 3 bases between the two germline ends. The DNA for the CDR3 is TGCAGTGCTAGGAGGAACACTGAAGCTTTCTTT. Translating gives CSARRNTEAFF.

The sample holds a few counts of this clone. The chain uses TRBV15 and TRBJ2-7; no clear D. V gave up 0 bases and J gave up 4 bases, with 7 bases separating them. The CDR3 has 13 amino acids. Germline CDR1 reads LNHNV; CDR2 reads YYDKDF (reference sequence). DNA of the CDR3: TGTGCCACCAGCAGAGATGCAGTTTACGAGCAGTACTTC. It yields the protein CATSRDAVYEQYF.

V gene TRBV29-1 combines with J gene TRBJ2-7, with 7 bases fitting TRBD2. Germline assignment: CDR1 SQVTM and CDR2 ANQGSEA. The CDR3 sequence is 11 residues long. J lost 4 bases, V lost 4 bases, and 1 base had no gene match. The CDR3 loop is CSVGGGYEQYF. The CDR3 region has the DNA TGCAGCGTTGGGGGGGGTTACGAGCAGTACTTC.

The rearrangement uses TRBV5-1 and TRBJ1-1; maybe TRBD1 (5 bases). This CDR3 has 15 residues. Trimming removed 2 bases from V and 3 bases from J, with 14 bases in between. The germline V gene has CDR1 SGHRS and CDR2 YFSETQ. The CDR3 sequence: CASSLNGGTHTEAFF. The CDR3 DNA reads TGCGCCAGCAGCTTAAACGGGGGTACTCACACTGAAGCTTTCTTT.

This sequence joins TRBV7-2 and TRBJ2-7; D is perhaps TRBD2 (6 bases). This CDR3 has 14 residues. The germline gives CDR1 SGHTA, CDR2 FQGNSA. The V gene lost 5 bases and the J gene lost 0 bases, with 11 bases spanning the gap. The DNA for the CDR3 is TGTGCCAGCAGCGCCTCCGGGAGCTCCTACGAGCAGTACTTC. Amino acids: CASSASGSSYEQYF.

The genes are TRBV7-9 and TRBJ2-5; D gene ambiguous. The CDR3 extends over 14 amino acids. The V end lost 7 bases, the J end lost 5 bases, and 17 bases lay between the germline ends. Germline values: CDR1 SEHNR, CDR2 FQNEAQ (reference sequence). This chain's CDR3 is CASKATQNKETQYF. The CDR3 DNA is TGTGCCAGCAAAGCGACCCAGAATAAGGAGACCCAGTACTTC.

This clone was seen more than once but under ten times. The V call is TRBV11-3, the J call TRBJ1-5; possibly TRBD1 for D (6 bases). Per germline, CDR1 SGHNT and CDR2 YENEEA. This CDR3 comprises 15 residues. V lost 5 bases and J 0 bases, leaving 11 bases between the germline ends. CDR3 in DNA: TGTGCCAGCAGCCTGACAGGTTCTAGCAATCAGCCCCAGCATTTT. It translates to CASSLTGSSNQPQHF.

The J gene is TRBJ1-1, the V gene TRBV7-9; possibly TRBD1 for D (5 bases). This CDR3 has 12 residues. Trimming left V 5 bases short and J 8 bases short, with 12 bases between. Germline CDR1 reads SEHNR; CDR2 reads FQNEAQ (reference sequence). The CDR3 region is CASSPTGGEAFF. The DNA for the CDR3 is TGTGCCAGCAGCCCAACCGGGGGGGAAGCTTTCTTT. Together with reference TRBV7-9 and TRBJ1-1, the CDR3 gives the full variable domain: DTGVSQNPRHKITKRGQNVTFRCDPISEHNRLYWYRQTLGQGPEFLTYFQNEAQLEKSRLLSDRFSAERPKGSFSTLEIQRTEQGDSAMYLCASSPTGGEAFFGQGTRLTVV.

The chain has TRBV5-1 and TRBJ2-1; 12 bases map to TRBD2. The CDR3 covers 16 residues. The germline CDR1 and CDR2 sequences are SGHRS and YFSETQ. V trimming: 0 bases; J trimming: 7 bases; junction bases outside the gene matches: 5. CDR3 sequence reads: CASSLVASGGGNEQFF. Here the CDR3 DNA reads TGCGCCAGCAGCTTGGTAGCTAGCGGGGGGGGAAATGAGCAGTTCTTC.